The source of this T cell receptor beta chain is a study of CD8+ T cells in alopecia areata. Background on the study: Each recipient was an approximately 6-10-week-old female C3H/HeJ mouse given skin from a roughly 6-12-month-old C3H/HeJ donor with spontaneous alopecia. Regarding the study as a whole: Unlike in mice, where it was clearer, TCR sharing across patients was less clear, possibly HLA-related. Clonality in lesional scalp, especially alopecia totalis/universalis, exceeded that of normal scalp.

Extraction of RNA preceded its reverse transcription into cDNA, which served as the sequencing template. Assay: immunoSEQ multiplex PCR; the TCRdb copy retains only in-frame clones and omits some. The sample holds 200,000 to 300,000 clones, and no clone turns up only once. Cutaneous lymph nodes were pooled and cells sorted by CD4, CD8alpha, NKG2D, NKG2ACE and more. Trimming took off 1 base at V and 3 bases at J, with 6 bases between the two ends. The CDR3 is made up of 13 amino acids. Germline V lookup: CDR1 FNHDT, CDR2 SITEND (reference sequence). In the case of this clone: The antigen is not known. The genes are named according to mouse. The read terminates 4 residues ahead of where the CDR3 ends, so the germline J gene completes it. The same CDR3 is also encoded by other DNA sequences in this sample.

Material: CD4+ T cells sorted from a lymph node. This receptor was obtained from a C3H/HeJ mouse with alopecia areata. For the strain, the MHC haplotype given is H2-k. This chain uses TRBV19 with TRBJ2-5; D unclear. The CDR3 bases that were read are TGTGCCAGCAGTATAAACAGACAAGAC. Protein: CASSINRQD. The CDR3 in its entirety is CASSINRQDTQYF.